The 29 T cell receptor beta chains given below trace back to one sample, sequenced in a study of brain metastases from non-small cell lung cancer. Clones were sequenced by immunoSEQ multiplex PCR, and TCRdb holds only the in-frame ones, with some missing. The sample records 1,800 or so clones, 85% to 95% being singletons. The sample comprised tissue from a brain metastasis. These receptors all stem from a donor at least 40 years old with non-small cell lung cancer.

This chain uses TRBV7-2 with TRBJ1-3, with D unclear. Trimming shortened V by 3 bases and J by 2 bases, and 11 bases separated the two germline ends. The CDR3 sequence is 15 residues long. Germline values: CDR1 SGHTA, CDR2 FQGNSA. The CDR3 loop reads CASSLRSGAGNTIYF. CDR3 bases: TGTGCCAGCAGCTTGCGAAGCGGAGCTGGAAACACCATATATTTT. Looking up the rest from reference TRBV7-2 and TRBJ1-3 gives the full variable domain: GAGVSQSPSNKVTEKGKDVELRCDPISGHTALYWYRQSLGQGLEFLIYFQGNSAPDKSGLPSDRFSAERTGGSVSTLTIQRTQQEDSAVYLCASSLRSGAGNTIYFGEGSWLTVV.

In its sample, this clone was seen once. V is TRBV9 and J is TRBJ1-6, with unresolved D. Germline V CDR1 and CDR2: SGDLS, YYNGEE. Deletions cut 0 bases from V and 7 bases from J, with 8 bases between. The CDR3 totals 14 residues. CDR3 loop: CASSVDGWNSPLHF. For the CDR3, the DNA is TGTGCCAGCAGCGTAGACGGGTGGAATTCACCCCTCCACTTT. Using reference TRBV9 and TRBJ1-6 for the parts outside the CDR3, the full variable domain is DSGVTQTPKHLITATGQRVTLRCSPRSGDLSVYWYQQSLDQGLQFLIQYYNGEERAKGNILERFSAQQFPDLHSELNLSSLELGDSALYFCASSVDGWNSPLHFGNGTRLTVT.

The gene calls are TRBV11-3 and TRBJ2-3; D is possibly TRBD1 or TRBD2 (5 bases each). Trimming pared 5 bases from V and 2 bases from J, leaving 14 bases between. The CDR3 is 15 amino acids. Per the germline V gene, CDR1 is SGHNT and CDR2 is YENEEA. CDR3: CASSLGVGDTDTQYF. The CDR3 coding sequence is TGTGCCAGCAGCCTGGGGGTTGGGGACACAGATACGCAGTATTTT.

This clone was observed a few times. The rearrangement joins TRBV7-3 to TRBJ1-1; 8 bases agree with TRBD1. The germline V gene encodes CDR1 SGHTA and CDR2 FQGTGA. The CDR3 has 14 amino acids. The V segment lost 5 bases and the J segment 11 bases; nucleotides outside the gene matches: 13. CDR3 in amino acids: CASSLNRGDIVAFF. The CDR3 DNA is TGTGCCAGCAGCCTAAACAGGGGGGACATAGTCGCTTTCTTT.

This chain joins TRBV4-2 and TRBJ2-2, with D tentatively TRBD1 (5 bases). V gave up 4 bases and J gave up 7 bases, with 22 bases separating them. The length of the CDR3 is 17 residues. The germline V gene encodes CDR1 LGHNA and CDR2 YNFKEQ. CDR3 bases: TGTGCCAGCAGCCCCTCGGACAACCCCGAAATGGGCGGGGAGCTGTTTTTT. Protein sequence: CASSPSDNPEMGGELFF.

The chain employs TRBV7-9 and TRBJ2-1, with D perhaps TRBD2 (6 bases). This CDR3 region has 18 residues. The germline CDR1 and CDR2 sequences are SEHNR and FQNEAQ (reference sequence). Trimming left V 8 bases short and J 0 bases short, with 23 bases between. The CDR3 DNA reads TGTGCCAGCTCGGAGGGCCAGGCCTCCCAAATCTCCTACAATGAGCAGTTCTTC. Translating it yields CASSEGQASQISYNEQFF.

The chain uses TRBV9 and TRBJ1-5, with D perhaps matching TRBD1 (6 bases). Germline V lookup: CDR1 SGDLS, CDR2 YYNGEE. V was pared by 7 bases and J by 9 bases, with 17 bases between. The CDR3 runs 13 residues. The CDR3 is CASSPGGGRPQHF. CDR3 bases: TGTGCCAGCTCCCCAGGAGGGGGGAGGCCCCAGCATTTT.

This clone appeared a single time. V usage is TRBV4-2 and J usage is TRBJ2-7; a possible D gene is TRBD1 (5 bases). CDR1 and CDR2 (germline): LGHNA, YNFKEQ. Trimming pared 1 base from V and 0 bases from J, leaving 10 bases between. The CDR3 has 15 amino acids. The CDR3 is CASSQVGEYSYEQYF. The CDR3 nucleotides are TGTGCCAGCAGCCAAGTAGGGGAATACTCCTACGAGCAGTACTTC.

This chain uses TRBV18 with TRBJ1-4, with a weak D call TRBD1 (6 bases). The germline CDR1 and CDR2 sequences are KGHSH and LQKENI. The CDR3 covers 14 residues. Trimming took off 6 bases at V and 8 bases at J, with 16 bases between the two ends. The CDR3 reads CASSSGALREKLFF. The CDR3 coding sequence is TGTGCCAGCTCTTCGGGGGCGCTACGAGAAAAACTGTTTTTT.

The V call is TRBV27, the J call TRBJ2-2; no firm D call. The germline V gene has CDR1 MNHEY and CDR2 SMNVEV (reference sequence). The CDR3 extends over 13 amino acids. V was clipped by 6 bases and J by 0 bases, with 5 bases between them. The CDR3 protein is CASRGSNTGELFF. DNA of the CDR3: TGTGCCAGCAGGGGTTCGAACACCGGGGAGCTGTTTTTT.

The genes are TRBV5-1 and TRBJ1-1; the D gene is possibly TRBD1 (6 bases). The germline V and J ends were trimmed by 2 bases and 11 bases, with 19 bases remaining between them. Germline lookup yields CDR1 SGHRS and CDR2 YFSETQ. The CDR3 is made up of 14 amino acids. CDR3 DNA sequence: TGCGCCAGCAGCTTCGAAGCGGGGGGCTTCGGGGCTTTCTTT. Its protein product is CASSFEAGGFGAFF.

The rearrangement joins TRBV7-3 to TRBJ2-5; 11 nucleotides line up with TRBD2. The CDR3 is 14 residues long. V dropped 3 bases and J dropped 3; count of bases not matched to a gene: 0. CDR1 SGHTA and CDR2 FQGTGA come from the germline V gene. This CDR3 is CASSFSGGEETQYF. The DNA for the CDR3 is TGTGCCAGCAGCTTTAGCGGGGGGGAAGAGACCCAGTACTTC. Drawing the rest from reference TRBV7-3 and TRBJ2-5, the complete variable domain is GAGVSQTPSNKVTEKGKYVELRCDPISGHTALYWYRQSLGQGPEFLIYFQGTGAADDSGLPNDRFFAVRPEGSVSTLKIQRTERGDSAVYLCASSFSGGEETQYFGPGTRLLVL.

The V gene is TRBV4-3, the J gene TRBJ1-6; D gene uncertain. The length of the CDR3 is 12 residues. Trimming removed 1 base at V and 9 bases at J, with 4 bases between. Germline V gene lookup returns CDR1 LGHNA and CDR2 YSLEER. The DNA of the CDR3 is TGCGCCAGCAGCCAAGTTGGTTCACCCCTCCACTTT. The encoded protein is CASSQVGSPLHF.

This clone was detected only a few times. The chain has TRBV7-9 and TRBJ2-5, with no clear D. The CDR3 contains 12 residues. The ends were cut back, 7 bases at V and 8 bases at J, with 14 bases in the middle. Per the germline V gene, CDR1 is SEHNR and CDR2 is FQNEAQ (reference sequence). CDR3 protein: CASIGIPGTQYF. The CDR3 DNA follows: TGTGCCAGCATTGGTATCCCTGGAACCCAGTACTTC. Together with reference TRBV7-9 and TRBJ2-5, the CDR3 gives the full variable domain: DTGVSQNPRHKITKRGQNVTFRCDPISEHNRLYWYRQTLGQGPEFLTYFQNEAQLEKSRLLSDRFSAERPKGSFSTLEIQRTEQGDSAMYLCASIGIPGTQYFGPGTRLLVL.

The chain couples TRBV2 to TRBJ2-3; TRBD2 aligns across 9 bases. CDR3 length: 16 residues. J gave up 5 bases and V 0 bases, and 6 bases lay outside the gene matches. CDR1 is SNHLY, CDR2 FYNNEI, per germline. The CDR3 region has the DNA TGTGCCAGCAGTGAAGCGCTTGCAGCGGGGGGAGATACGCAGTATTTT. This translates into CASSEALAAGGDTQYF.

V usage is TRBV4-2 and J usage is TRBJ1-1; the match to TRBD1 covers 12 bases. The V and J ends lost 4 bases and 2 bases, in that order; junction bases with no gene match: 2. The germline CDR1 and CDR2 sequences are LGHNA and YNFKEQ. CDR3 length: 15 residues. CDR3: CASSPGQGANTEAFF. The CDR3 nucleotides are TGTGCCAGCAGCCCGGGACAGGGGGCCAACACTGAAGCTTTCTTT.

The rearrangement joins TRBV9 to TRBJ1-2; D might be TRBD1 (6 bases). Germline CDR1 is SGDLS and CDR2 is YYNGEE. There are 11 residues in the CDR3. Trimming left V 3 bases short and J 6 bases short, with 6 bases between. Here the CDR3 DNA reads TGTGCCAGCAGCGAGGGGGATGGCTACACCTTC. Protein product: CASSEGDGYTF.

The chain is built from TRBV11-1 and TRBJ2-5; D gene unclear. The V gene lost 5 bases and the J gene lost 5 bases, with 21 bases spanning the gap. The CDR3 spans 16 residues. Looked up from germline, CDR1 is SGHAT and CDR2 is FQDESV (reference sequence). The CDR3, as DNA: TGTGCCAGCAGCCCGTTATTTGGGCGGTTGGGGGAGACCCAGTACTTC. Translation gives CASSPLFGRLGETQYF.

V gene TRBV18 combines with J gene TRBJ1-2; TRBD1 aligns across 7 bases. V lost 5 bases, J lost 8 bases, and 5 bases stayed unmatched. This CDR3 region has 12 residues. Germline loops: CDR1 KGHSH, CDR2 LQKENI. CDR3 sequence (DNA): TGTGCCAGCTCAACAGGGGAGACGGGCTACACCTTC. Its protein is CASSTGETGYTF.

The chain has TRBV7-2 and TRBJ1-1, with no clear D. From germline, CDR1 is SGHTA and CDR2 FQGNSA. This CDR3 has 15 residues. Trimming removed 5 bases at V and 1 base at J, with 14 bases between. The CDR3 loop reads CASSLYRVGNTEAFF. As DNA, the CDR3 is TGTGCCAGCAGCCTTTATAGGGTTGGGAACACTGAAGCTTTCTTT.

This chain uses TRBV6-2 or TRBV6-3 with TRBJ1-3; D gene unclear. The germline V gene has CDR1 MNHEY and CDR2 SVGEGT. This CDR3 is 14 amino acids long. The ends were cut back, 4 bases at V and 0 bases at J, with 7 bases in the middle. The CDR3 loop reads CASSFYNSGNTIYF. CDR3 coding DNA: TGTGCCAGCAGTTTCTACAACTCTGGAAACACCATATATTTT.

The V gene is TRBV21-1, the J gene TRBJ2-2. TRBV21-1 is recorded as a pseudogene. The CDR3 covers 16 residues. The CDR3 DNA reads TGTGCCAGCAGCCCTCGGACGGGCACGAACACCGGGGAGCTGTTTTTT. Its translation: CASSPRTGTNTGELFF.

The chain is built from TRBV2 and TRBJ2-3; no clear D gene. Trimming removed 3 bases from V and 5 bases from J, with 12 bases in between. Germline loops: CDR1 SNHLY, CDR2 FYNNEI. The length of the CDR3 is 14 residues. This CDR3 is CASSEVVQEDTQYF. CDR3 nucleotides: TGTGCCAGCAGTGAGGTGGTCCAGGAAGATACGCAGTATTTT.

In regard to this clone: At one end the junction does not follow the germline gene, possibly because of a read error. This sequence joins TRBV6-2 or TRBV6-3 and TRBJ1-2; no clear D gene. The germline gives CDR1 MNHEY, CDR2 SVGEGT. The CDR3 consists of 11 residues. Written as DNA, the CDR3 is TGTGCTAGCAGTTATAACTATGGCTACACCTTC. It is translated as CASSYNYGYTF.

This rearrangement joins TRBV2 to TRBJ2-7, with a weak D call TRBD2 (6 bases). Per germline, CDR1 SNHLY and CDR2 FYNNEI. The CDR3 runs 13 residues. V shed 3 bases and J shed 4 bases, with 10 bases lying between them. The CDR3 nucleotides are TGTGCCAGCAGTGAGCGGGACCCTTACGAGCAGTACTTC. It codes for CASSERDPYEQYF.

This clone was counted a few times. The chain combines TRBV4-1 with TRBJ1-1; 8 nucleotides agree with TRBD1. Trimming cost V 0 bases and J 3 bases; bases outside gene matches: 6. There are 16 residues in the CDR3. The germline V gene encodes CDR1 MGHRA and CDR2 YSYEKL. CDR3 protein: CASSQDPGGGDTEAFF. The CDR3 DNA reads TGCGCCAGCAGCCAAGACCCAGGGGGCGGGGACACTGAAGCTTTCTTT.

This chain joins TRBV24-1 and TRBJ2-5, with TRBD2 as a possible D gene (6 bases). Trimming stripped 2 bases from V and 5 bases from J, with 11 bases between. The germline V gene has CDR1 KGHDR and CDR2 SFDVKD. The CDR3 has 14 amino acids. The CDR3 bases are TGTGCCACCAGTGATTCTAGCGCCCGGGAGACCCAGTACTTC. Translated: CATSDSSARETQYF.

This CDR3 is CASSIRGAAQPQHF. CDR3 nucleotides: TGTGCCAGTAGTATACGAGGGGCCGCACAGCCCCAGCATTTT. The chain has TRBV19 and TRBJ1-5, with D perhaps TRBD1 (5 bases). The germline gives CDR1 LNHDA, CDR2 SQIVND (reference sequence). V was pared by 2 bases and J by 7 bases, with 12 bases between. This CDR3 has 14 amino acids.

The chain has TRBV5-1 and TRBJ1-3; D might be TRBD1 (5 bases). The germline CDR1 and CDR2 sequences are SGHRS and YFSETQ. Between the trimmed V and J ends, which lost 1 base and 8 bases, there was a span of 19 bases. The CDR3 runs 16 residues. The CDR3 reads CASSLNQGLARHTIYF. CDR3 nucleotides: TGCGCCAGCAGCTTGAACCAGGGTTTGGCGAGGCACACCATATATTTT. Filled out from reference TRBV5-1 and TRBJ1-3, the complete variable domain reads KAGVTQTPRYLIKTRGQQVTLSCSPISGHRSVSWYQQTPGQGLQFLFEYFSETQRNKGNFPGRFSGRQFSNSRSEMNVSTLELGDSALYLCASSLNQGLARHTIYFGEGSWLTVV.